This record looks at one TCR beta chain sequence and its context. Germline assignment: CDR1 SGHKS and CDR2 YYEKEE (reference sequence). The V end lost 3 bases, the J end lost 2 bases, and 12 bases lay between the germline ends. The CDR3 contains 15 residues. Authors' processing steps: Reference gene primers were amplified, and this amplification served to estimate nucleated cell counts. The method was immunoSEQ multiplex PCR; TCRdb's version includes in-frame clones alone and lacks a portion of them. The V and J calls and clone size come from that table; D and trimming were worked out from the DNA. The repertoire consists of some 150,000 clones, with 84% occurring once and the leading ten covering less than 50%. The sample is drawn from a study of blood T cell repertoires in COVID-19. Whole-study context: The United States, Italy and Spain provided the acute and convalescent COVID-19 samples. The analysed material was cDNA or gDNA that came from T cells, B-cell-depleted T cells, or PBMCs.

This receptor was obtained from a human donor in a cohort sampled during active COVID-19. V usage is TRBV5-5 and J usage is TRBJ1-3; no firm D call. The specimen was peripheral blood. CDR3 in amino acids: CASSWRAAAGNTIYF. CDR3 in DNA: TGTGCCAGCAGCTGGAGGGCCGCAGCTGGAAACACCATATATTTT.